This record covers a single T cell receptor beta chain. What it binds is unknown. Expressed TCRB transcripts got sequenced, as all isolated RNA was reverse transcribed. The assay was immunoSEQ multiplex PCR, and TCRdb's table has in-frame clones only and misses some. The table lists about 650,000 clones, around an eighth of them singletons, with more than 0.095% in the top ten. Only one heparinised blood draw was taken per donor, and its volume averaged about 120 mL. The CDR3 is 14 residues long. Germline CDR1 and CDR2: SNHLY and FYNNEI. The V gene end was trimmed by 2 bases and the J gene end by 7 bases; junction bases not matched to a gene: 7. This sample is part of a study of beta chain features in type 1 diabetes. About the study: Examined across all samples were around 110 million sorted cells. Broader study findings: Shortening that was moderate but significant affected the TCRB CDR3s of Type 1 diabetes patients in all four CD4+ subsets. VDJ junctions sequenced from type 1 diabetes patients showed fewer insertions and more deletions.

This TCR was sampled from a man aged 25 to 40 with type 1 diabetes. This sequence joins TRBV2 and TRBJ1-1; 7 nucleotides line up with TRBD1. Specimen: naive CD4+ T cells from blood. The CDR3 sequence: CASSETGTEGEAFF. The DNA for the CDR3 is TGTGCCAGCAGTGAAACCGGGACAGAGGGTGAAGCTTTCTTT.